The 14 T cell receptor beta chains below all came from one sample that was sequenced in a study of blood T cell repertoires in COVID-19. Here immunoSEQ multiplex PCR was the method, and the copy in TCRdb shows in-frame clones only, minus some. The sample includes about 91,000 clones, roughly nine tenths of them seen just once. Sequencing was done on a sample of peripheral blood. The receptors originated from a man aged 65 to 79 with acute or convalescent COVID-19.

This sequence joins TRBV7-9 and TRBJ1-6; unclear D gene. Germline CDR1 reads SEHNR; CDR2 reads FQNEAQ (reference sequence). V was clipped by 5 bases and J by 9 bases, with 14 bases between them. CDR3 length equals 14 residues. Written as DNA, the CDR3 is TGTGCCAGCAGCCCCTCCGGGGAGGGTTCACCCCTCCACTTT. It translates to CASSPSGEGSPLHF.

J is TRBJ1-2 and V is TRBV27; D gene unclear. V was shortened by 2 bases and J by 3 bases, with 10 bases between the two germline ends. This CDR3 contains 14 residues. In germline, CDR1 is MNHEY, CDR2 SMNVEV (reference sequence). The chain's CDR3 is CASSLLGFDYGYTF. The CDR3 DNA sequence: TGTGCCAGCAGTTTACTGGGCTTCGACTATGGCTACACCTTC.

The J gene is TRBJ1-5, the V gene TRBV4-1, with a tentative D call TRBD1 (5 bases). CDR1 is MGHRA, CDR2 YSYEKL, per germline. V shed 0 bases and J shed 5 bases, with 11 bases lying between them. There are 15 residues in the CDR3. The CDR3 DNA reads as TGCGCCAGCAGCCAAGAAGGGACTCCTGATCAGCCCCAGCATTTT. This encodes CASSQEGTPDQPQHF.

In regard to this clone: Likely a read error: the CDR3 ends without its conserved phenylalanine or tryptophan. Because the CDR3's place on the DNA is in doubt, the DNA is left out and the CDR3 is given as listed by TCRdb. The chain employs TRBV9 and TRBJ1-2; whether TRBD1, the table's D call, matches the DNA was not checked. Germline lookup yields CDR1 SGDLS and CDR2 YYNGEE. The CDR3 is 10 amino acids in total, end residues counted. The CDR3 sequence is CASLDKWGLV.

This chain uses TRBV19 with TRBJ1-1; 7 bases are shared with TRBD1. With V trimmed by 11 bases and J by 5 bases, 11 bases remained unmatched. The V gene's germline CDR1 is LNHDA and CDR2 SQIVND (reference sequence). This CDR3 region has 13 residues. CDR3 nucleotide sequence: TGTGCCCACCCACAGGGGAGGCGGACTGAAGCTTTCTTT. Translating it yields CAHPQGRRTEAFF.

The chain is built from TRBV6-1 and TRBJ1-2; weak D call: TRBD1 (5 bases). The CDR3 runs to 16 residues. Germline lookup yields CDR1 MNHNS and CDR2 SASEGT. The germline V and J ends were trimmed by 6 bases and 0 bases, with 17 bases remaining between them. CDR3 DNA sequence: TGTGCCAGCAGCGAAATTATGACAGCTACTAACTATGGCTACACCTTC. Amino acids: CASSEIMTATNYGYTF.

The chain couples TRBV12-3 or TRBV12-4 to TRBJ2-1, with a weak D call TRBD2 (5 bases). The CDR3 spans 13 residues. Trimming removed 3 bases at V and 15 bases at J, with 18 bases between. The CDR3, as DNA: TGTGCCAGCAGTTTCGCTGGAGGCCGGGTGCGGTTCTTC. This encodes CASSFAGGRVRFF.

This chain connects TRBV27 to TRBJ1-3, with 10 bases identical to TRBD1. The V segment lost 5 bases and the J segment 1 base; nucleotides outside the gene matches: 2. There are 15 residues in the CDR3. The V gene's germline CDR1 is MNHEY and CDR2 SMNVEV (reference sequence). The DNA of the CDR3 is TGTGCCAGCAGTGACAGGGGGCGATCTGGAAACACCATATATTTT. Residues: CASSDRGRSGNTIYF.

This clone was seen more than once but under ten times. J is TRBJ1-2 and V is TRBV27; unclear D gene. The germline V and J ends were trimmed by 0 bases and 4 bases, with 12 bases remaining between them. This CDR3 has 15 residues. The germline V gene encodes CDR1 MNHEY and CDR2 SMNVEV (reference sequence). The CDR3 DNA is TGTGCCAGCAGTTTATCGGGGAGCCTTCCCTATGGCTACACCTTC. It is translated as CASSLSGSLPYGYTF.

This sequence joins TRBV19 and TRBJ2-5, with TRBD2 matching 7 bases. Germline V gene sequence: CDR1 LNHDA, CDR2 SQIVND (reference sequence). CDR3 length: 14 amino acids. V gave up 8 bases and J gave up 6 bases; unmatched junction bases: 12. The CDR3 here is CASSGLELGKTQYF. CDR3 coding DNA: TGTGCCAGTTCAGGACTAGAGCTCGGGAAGACCCAGTACTTC.

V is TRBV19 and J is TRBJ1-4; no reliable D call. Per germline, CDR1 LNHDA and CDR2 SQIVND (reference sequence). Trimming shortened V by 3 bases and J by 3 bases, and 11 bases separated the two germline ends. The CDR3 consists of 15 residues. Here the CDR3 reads CASSIGPAANEKLFF. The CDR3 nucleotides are TGTGCCAGTAGTATTGGCCCTGCAGCTAATGAAAAACTGTTTTTT.

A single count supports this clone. CDR3 DNA: TGCGCCAGCAGCTTAGAAGGGGCCTCCGACTATGGCTACACCTTC. Protein sequence: CASSLEGASDYGYTF. V gene TRBV5-1 combines with J gene TRBJ1-2, with D possibly TRBD1 on 5 matching bases. This CDR3 has 15 residues. The ends were cut back, 2 bases at V and 3 bases at J, with 14 bases in the middle. Looked up from germline, CDR1 is SGHRS and CDR2 is YFSETQ.

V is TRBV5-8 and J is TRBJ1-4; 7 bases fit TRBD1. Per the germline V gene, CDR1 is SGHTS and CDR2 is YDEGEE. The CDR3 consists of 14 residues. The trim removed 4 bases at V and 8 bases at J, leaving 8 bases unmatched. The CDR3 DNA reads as TGTGCCAGCAGCAGCCGACAGGGTGGAGAAAAACTGTTTTTT. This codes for CASSSRQGGEKLFF.

DNA of the CDR3: TGTGCCATCAGTGAACAGGAGGGTGGAAACTATGGCTACACCTTC. Protein sequence: CAISEQEGGNYGYTF. This chain links TRBV10-3 with TRBJ1-2; D may be TRBD1 (5 bases). The CDR3 totals 15 residues. The germline gives CDR1 ENHRY, CDR2 SYGVKD. V lost 3 bases and J 2 bases, leaving 13 bases between the germline ends.